These 17 T cell receptor beta chains were all obtained from the same sample, sequenced in a study of T cell changes during pregnancy in multiple sclerosis. Measured with immunoSEQ multiplex PCR; TCRdb has only the in-frame clones, and not every one. Altogether about 66,000 clones are present, 90% to 95% being singletons, with the ten largest covering approximately 5.3%. The input for sequencing was CD8+ T cells from peripheral blood mononuclear cells, taken before pregnancy. The origin of the receptors is a female donor with multiple sclerosis, enrolled in a pregnancy study.

This sequence joins TRBV13 and TRBJ2-5; 13 nucleotides agree with TRBD2. The CDR3 is made up of 15 amino acids. Germline V gives CDR1 PRHDT, CDR2 FYEKMQ (reference sequence). J gave up 4 bases and V 3 bases, and 2 bases lay outside the gene matches. CDR3 amino acids: CASSLGLAGIETQYF. The CDR3 DNA is TGTGCCAGCAGCTTGGGACTAGCGGGGATAGAGACCCAGTACTTC.

The CDR3 region has the DNA TGCGCCAGCAGCTTAGAACTCGCCGGGACAGGGGACTACGAGCAGTACTTC. Its protein product is CASSLELAGTGDYEQYF. The chain carries TRBV5-1 and TRBJ2-7; 10 bases match TRBD1. Germline V lookup: CDR1 SGHRS, CDR2 YFSETQ. V dropped 2 bases and J dropped 3; count of bases not matched to a gene: 11. The CDR3 is 17 amino acids.

This chain connects TRBV5-1 to TRBJ2-1, with 9 bases matching TRBD1. Germline V gives CDR1 SGHRS, CDR2 YFSETQ. The CDR3 spans 15 residues. The V and J ends lost 0 bases and 5 bases, in that order; junction bases with no gene match: 3. The chain's CDR3 is CASSLGTGVHNEQFF. In DNA form, the CDR3 reads TGCGCCAGCAGCTTGGGGACAGGGGTCCACAATGAGCAGTTCTTC.

The chain couples TRBV5-5 to TRBJ1-1; 7 nucleotides align to TRBD1. This CDR3 is 14 amino acids long. Germline CDR1 is SGHKS and CDR2 is YYEKEE (reference sequence). V was clipped by 4 bases and J by 6 bases; unmatched bases: 9. The CDR3 protein is CASSTQGKGPEAFF. The CDR3 nucleotides are TGTGCCAGCAGCACACAGGGGAAGGGCCCTGAAGCTTTCTTT.

The V call is TRBV2, the J call TRBJ2-3; no definite D call. The CDR3 runs to 11 residues. V was trimmed by 7 bases and J by 7 bases, leaving 9 bases between them. Germline V gene sequence: CDR1 SNHLY, CDR2 FYNNEI. This CDR3 is CASTDSNTQYF. CDR3 DNA: TGTGCCAGCACTGATTCAAATACGCAGTATTTT. The variable domain in full, with the rest retrieved from reference TRBV2 and TRBJ2-3, is EPEVTQTPSHQVTQMGQEVILRCVPISNHLYFYWYRQILGQKVEFLVSFYNNEISEKSEIFDDQFSVERPDGSNFTLKIRSTKLEDSAMYFCASTDSNTQYFGPGTRLTVL.

This chain connects TRBV5-5 to TRBJ1-2, with D possibly matching TRBD1 (5 bases). This CDR3 has 16 amino acids. Trimming took off 1 base at V and 4 bases at J, with 17 bases between the two ends. Germline V gives CDR1 SGHKS, CDR2 YYEKEE (reference sequence). For the CDR3, the DNA is TGTGCCAGCAGCTTGTCTCCGCAGGGTCGAAGCTATGGCTACACCTTC. This gives the protein CASSLSPQGRSYGYTF.

The chain links TRBV15 to TRBJ2-5; TRBD2 aligns across 11 bases. The V and J ends lost 0 bases and 4 bases, in that order; junction bases with no gene match: 4. Per the germline V gene, CDR1 is LNHNV and CDR2 is YYDKDF (reference sequence). The CDR3 is 16 amino acids. The CDR3 DNA reads as TGTGCCACCAGCAGAGAGGATAGCGGGGGGGCAGAGACCCAGTACTTC. It codes for CATSREDSGGAETQYF.

The rearrangement links TRBV9 to TRBJ2-7; D perhaps matches TRBD1 (6 bases). Between the trimmed V and J ends, which lost 3 bases and 3 bases, there was a span of 10 bases. The CDR3 totals 13 residues. Germline CDR1 and CDR2: SGDLS and YYNGEE. The chain's CDR3 is CASSEGDGYEQYF. The CDR3 DNA follows: TGTGCCAGCAGCGAGGGGGACGGCTACGAGCAGTACTTC.

On this clone itself: This same CDR3 is encoded by further DNA sequences in the sample. This chain links TRBV29-1 with TRBJ1-4; 8 nucleotides line up with TRBD1. The CDR3 loop spans 13 amino acids. V gave up 7 bases and J gave up 4 bases; unmatched junction bases: 5. CDR1 SQVTM and CDR2 ANQGSEA come from the germline V gene. CDR3 loop: CSAGTGLNEKLFF. The CDR3 DNA follows: TGCAGCGCGGGGACAGGACTTAATGAAAAACTGTTTTTT.

The V gene is TRBV19, the J gene TRBJ2-5, with 8 bases matching TRBD1. The CDR3 consists of 15 residues. The junction had 6 bases not matched to a gene; V was cut back by 1 base and J by 5 bases. Germline CDR1 LNHDA, CDR2 SQIVND (reference sequence). CDR3 in amino acids: CASSIGTGIDETQYF. The DNA for the CDR3 is TGTGCCAGTAGTATAGGGACAGGGATAGATGAGACCCAGTACTTC.

The V and J genes are TRBV25-1 and TRBJ1-1; no definite D call. This CDR3 contains 14 residues. Trimming removed 3 bases at V and 5 bases at J, with 13 bases between. Germline CDR1 MGHDK, CDR2 SYGVNS. The CDR3 region has the DNA TGTGCCAGCAGTGAGATAGGGAGCGGAACTGAAGCTTTCTTT. Encoded protein: CASSEIGSGTEAFF.

V usage is TRBV2 and J usage is TRBJ1-4; a weak D match, TRBD1 (6 bases). The CDR3 length is 14 residues. Trimming removed 4 bases from V and 4 bases from J, with 10 bases in between. Germline V lookup: CDR1 SNHLY, CDR2 FYNNEI. Here the CDR3 reads CASSGQAFNEKLFF. Here the CDR3 DNA reads TGTGCCAGCAGTGGACAGGCGTTTAATGAAAAACTGTTTTTT.

This chain connects TRBV5-6 to TRBJ1-1; no firm D call. The V end was cut by 0 bases, the J end by 4 bases, with 22 bases between. This CDR3 comprises 18 residues. The germline V gene encodes CDR1 SGHDT and CDR2 YYEEEE. CDR3 nucleotides: TGTGCCAGCAGCTTGGCCAAATTACCCACTAGGGATGGCACTGAAGCTTTCTTT. Protein: CASSLAKLPTRDGTEAFF. Full variable domain (remainder filled in from reference TRBV5-6 and TRBJ1-1): DAGVTQSPTHLIKTRGQQVTLRCSPKSGHDTVSWYQQALGQGPQFIFQYYEEEERQRGNFPDRFSGHQFPNYSSELNVNALLLGDSALYLCASSLAKLPTRDGTEAFFGQGTRLTVV.

CDR3 protein: CASSMGTGAPNYGYTF. The CDR3 DNA is TGTGCCAGTAGTATGGGAACAGGGGCACCTAACTATGGCTACACCTTC. The chain recombines TRBV19 with TRBJ1-2; 7 nucleotides line up with TRBD1. V was pared by 3 bases and J by 0 bases, with 7 bases of the junction left unmatched. This CDR3 has 16 residues. Germline lookup yields CDR1 LNHDA and CDR2 SQIVND (reference sequence).

V usage is TRBV27 and J usage is TRBJ1-2; a weak D match, TRBD1 (5 bases). The CDR3 is 17 amino acids. CDR1 and CDR2 (germline): MNHEY, SMNVEV (reference sequence). The V gene lost 0 bases and the J gene lost 1 base, with 15 bases spanning the gap. CDR3 loop: CASSLSWQGAFNYGYTF. CDR3 coding DNA: TGTGCCAGCAGTTTATCATGGCAGGGTGCGTTTAACTATGGCTACACCTTC.

This chain joins TRBV9 and TRBJ2-3; 15 bases match TRBD2. Looked up from germline, CDR1 is SGDLS and CDR2 is YYNGEE. CDR3 size: 20 residues. The junction had 17 bases not matched to a gene; V was cut back by 3 bases and J by 6 bases. The CDR3 sequence is CASSGYRTSGGAFPWDTQYF. The CDR3 nucleotides read TGTGCCAGCAGCGGATACAGGACTAGCGGGGGGGCTTTCCCCTGGGATACGCAGTATTTT.

The rearrangement joins TRBV27 to TRBJ2-5, with no clear D. The V end lost 2 bases, the J end lost 5 bases, and 9 bases lay between the germline ends. The CDR3 totals 13 residues. Germline V gene sequence: CDR1 MNHEY, CDR2 SMNVEV (reference sequence). CDR3 amino acids: CASSLVVGETQYF. CDR3 DNA sequence: TGTGCCAGCAGTTTAGTGGTCGGGGAGACCCAGTACTTC.